The rows below give T cell receptor beta chains drawn from one sample of a study of T cell clones after liver transplantation. Assay: immunoSEQ multiplex PCR; the TCRdb copy retains only in-frame clones and omits some. The sample includes 8,000 to 10,000 clones, about 72% of them seen just once. This sample comprised CD8+ T cells from blood, obtained at the roughly 15-month timepoint. The receptors here all came from a human patient who received a liver transplant. Some T cells may possibly be graft donor cells. Both conserved end residues are part of each CDR3.

TRBV19,CASSPGTAYGYTF
TRBV6-1,CASSQWTGGNGELFF
TRBV5-1,CASSLAGTGELFF
TRBV6-5,CASSSDRGGNTIYF
TRBV28,CASSSTGLAGAPTTYEQYF
TRBV6-5,CASGRRESYNEQFF
TRBV19,CASSIGVGNSPLHF
TRBV5-1,CASSFEDSSYAEAFF
TRBV4-1,CASSQSWTRQETQYF
TRBV7-9,CASSLVSSGRGPNEQFF
TRBV11-2,CASSLEGDNQPQHF
TRBV21-1,CASRKSGALSGGTDTQYF
TRBV5-8,CASSPTGRSNQPQHF
TRBV7-9,CASSYTIGTAYNEQFF
TRBV6-5,CASSYTNSPLHF
TRBV6-7,CASSYSRGSVDGELFF
TRBV6-5,CASSPGQGIYEQYF
TRBV2,CASSDLLSGGLTDTQYF
TRBV28,CASSLGKETQYF
TRBV29-1,CSVRWGGTEAFF
TRBV6-1,CASSEEGERSEQYF
TRBV6-5,CASRAYEGNSYEQYF
TRBV11-2,CASSLVLAGAYTDTQYF
TRBV7-9,CASSSRTEQYF
TRBV27,CASSLSQGVQPQHF
TRBV2,CASTSPGQGAIEQFF
TRBV27,CASSSGHLQYF
TRBV13,CASSLWGQNRGGNYGYTF
TRBV28,CASIQGSGNEQFF
TRBV28,CASSLLAGGTDTQYF
TRBV5-4,CASRGEEETQYF